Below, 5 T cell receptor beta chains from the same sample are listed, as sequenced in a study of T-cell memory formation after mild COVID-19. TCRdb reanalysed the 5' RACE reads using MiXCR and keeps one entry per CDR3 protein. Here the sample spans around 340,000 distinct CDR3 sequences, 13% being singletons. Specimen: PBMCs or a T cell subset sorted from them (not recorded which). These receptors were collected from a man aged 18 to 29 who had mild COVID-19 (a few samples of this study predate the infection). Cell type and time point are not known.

The CDR3 loop is CASSAASLTDQYF. The CDR3 nucleotides read TGTGCCAGCAGCGCGGCCTCCCTAACTGACCAGTACTTC. The V and J genes are TRBV9 and TRBJ2-5; D remains unclear. The CDR3 spans 13 residues. CDR1 SGDLS and CDR2 YYNGEE come from the germline V gene. V was clipped by 3 bases and J by 10 bases, with 16 bases between them.

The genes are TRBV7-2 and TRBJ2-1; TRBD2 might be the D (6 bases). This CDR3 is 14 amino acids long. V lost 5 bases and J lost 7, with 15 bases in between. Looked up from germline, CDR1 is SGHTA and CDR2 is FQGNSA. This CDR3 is CASSPTGLPNEQFF. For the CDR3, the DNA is TGTGCCAGCAGCCCAACGGGACTGCCGAATGAGCAGTTCTTC.

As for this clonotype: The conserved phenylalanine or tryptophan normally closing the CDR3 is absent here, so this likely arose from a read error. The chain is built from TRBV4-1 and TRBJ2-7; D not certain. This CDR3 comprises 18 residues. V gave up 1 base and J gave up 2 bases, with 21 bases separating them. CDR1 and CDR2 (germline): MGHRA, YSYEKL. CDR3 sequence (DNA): TGCGCCAGCAGCCAAGCCATGGGTCCGGGCATAACAACCTACGAGCAGTACCTC. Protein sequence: CASSQAMGPGITTYEQYL.

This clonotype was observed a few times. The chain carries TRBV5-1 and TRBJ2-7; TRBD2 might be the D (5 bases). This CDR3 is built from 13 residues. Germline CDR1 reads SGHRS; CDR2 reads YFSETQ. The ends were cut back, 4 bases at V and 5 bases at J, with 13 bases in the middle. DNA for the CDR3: TGCGCCAGCAGCGCCTACACCGGGAACGAGCAGTACTTC. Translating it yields CASSAYTGNEQYF.

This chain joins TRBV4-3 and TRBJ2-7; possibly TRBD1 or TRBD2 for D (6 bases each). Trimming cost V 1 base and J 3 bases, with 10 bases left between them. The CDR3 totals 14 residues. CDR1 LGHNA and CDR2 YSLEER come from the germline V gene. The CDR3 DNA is TGCGCCAGCAGCCAAGGAAGGGGGGACTACGAGCAGTACTTC. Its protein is CASSQGRGDYEQYF.